These 10 T cell receptor beta chains share one sample of origin, sequenced in a study of T cell responses to AZD1222 COVID-19 vaccine. Profiled with immunoSEQ multiplex PCR; TCRdb holds only in-frame clones, not every one. Of more than 140,000 clones in the sample, roughly 88% were seen once. The sequences come from peripheral blood, collected on day 0 of AZD1222 vaccination. These receptors were taken from an adult in good health.

This clone was observed a single time. The rearrangement uses TRBV7-8 and TRBJ2-7; no clear D gene. This CDR3 is 13 amino acids long. The germline V and J ends were trimmed by 5 bases and 0 bases, with 8 bases remaining between them. The germline V gene encodes CDR1 SGHVS and CDR2 FQNEAQ. CDR3 coding DNA: TGTGCCAGCAGCACCGGCCTCTCCTACGAGCAGTACTTC. The encoded protein is CASSTGLSYEQYF.

This clone was detected only once. V is TRBV5-4 and J is TRBJ2-7; D gene ambiguous. Trimming cost V 3 bases and J 6 bases, with 10 bases left between them. This CDR3 has 12 amino acids. Germline V gene lookup returns CDR1 SGHNT and CDR2 YYREEE (reference sequence). CDR3 nucleotide sequence: TGTGCCAGCAGCTCCCCGCCTTTCGAGCAGTACTTC. Translation gives CASSSPPFEQYF.

V and J are TRBV18 and TRBJ1-2, with 10 bases lining up with TRBD1. The V and J ends lost 3 bases and 8 bases, in that order; junction bases with no gene match: 6. Germline CDR1 KGHSH, CDR2 LQKENI. The CDR3 runs to 14 residues. The DNA for the CDR3 is TGTGCCAGCTCACCTGGTGGACAGGGGGGCGGCTACACCTTC. This encodes CASSPGGQGGGYTF.

The chain recombines TRBV7-3 with TRBJ2-3; 15 bases line up with TRBD2. Looked up from germline, CDR1 is SGHTA and CDR2 is FQGTGA. Unmatched junction bases numbered 4, after V lost 3 bases and J lost 6 bases. The CDR3 loop spans 16 amino acids. CDR3 region: CASSFGLAGGADTQYF. CDR3 DNA: TGTGCCAGCAGCTTCGGACTAGCGGGAGGGGCGGATACGCAGTATTTT.

This chain joins TRBV7-2 and TRBJ1-2, with D unresolved. Trimming shortened V by 5 bases and J by 4 bases, and 26 bases separated the two germline ends. This CDR3 has 18 residues. The germline V gene has CDR1 SGHTA and CDR2 FQGNSA. DNA for the CDR3: TGTGCCAGCAGCGTTACTTCTCCAGGAATAGCCTTCAGCTATGGCTACACCTTC. Amino acids: CASSVTSPGIAFSYGYTF.

This rearrangement joins TRBV29-1 to TRBJ1-1; 7 bases map to TRBD1. V shed 6 bases, J shed 3 bases, and the junction held 13 bases outside the gene matches. CDR3 length: 15 residues. Per the germline V gene, CDR1 is SQVTM and CDR2 is ANQGSEA. CDR3 sequence (DNA): TGCAGCGTCCCCCAGACAGGGAATTGGGACACTGAAGCTTTCTTT. Its protein product is CSVPQTGNWDTEAFF.

This clone has a single count. The rearrangement joins TRBV19 to TRBJ2-7, with 11 bases matching TRBD2. Per the germline V gene, CDR1 is LNHDA and CDR2 is SQIVND (reference sequence). The V and J ends lost 3 bases and 5 bases, in that order; junction bases with no gene match: 9. CDR3 length: 16 residues. The CDR3 region has the DNA TGTGCCAGTAGTATCACTAGCGGGAGATTGGGCCACGAGCAGTACTTC. This gives the protein CASSITSGRLGHEQYF. Based on the CDR3 plus reference TRBV19 and TRBJ2-7, the full variable domain is DGGITQSPKYLFRKEGQNVTLSCEQNLNHDAMYWYRQDPGQGLRLIYYSQIVNDFQKGDIAEGYSVSREKKESFPLTVTSAQKNPTAFYLCASSITSGRLGHEQYFGPGTRLTVT.

J is TRBJ1-6 and V is TRBV11-2; D not certain. With 4 bases removed from V and 10 bases from J, the gap between germline ends came to 29 bases. The CDR3 is made up of 19 amino acids. Germline V CDR1 and CDR2: SGHAT, FQNNGV. The CDR3 region has the DNA TGTGCCAGCAGCTCCGAACAACGCAACCAAGCGGGAAACAACTCACCCCTCCACTTT. Its protein is CASSSEQRNQAGNNSPLHF.

In this sample, this clone turned up a few times. The CDR3 region has the DNA TGCAGCGTGGGACAGGGGACGGATGAGCAGTTCTTC. Translated, it gives CSVGQGTDEQFF. The V gene is TRBV29-1, the J gene TRBJ2-1; 10 bases are a match to TRBD1. V shed 6 bases, J shed 8 bases, and the junction held 4 bases outside the gene matches. The CDR3 extends over 12 amino acids. Looked up from germline, CDR1 is SQVTM and CDR2 is ANQGSEA.

J is TRBJ1-4 and V is TRBV9; D not resolved. CDR3 length: 12 residues. Germline V gene sequence: CDR1 SGDLS, CDR2 YYNGEE. The V end lost 0 bases, the J end lost 7 bases, and 4 bases lay between the germline ends. CDR3 sequence: CASSVEGEKLFF. DNA of the CDR3: TGTGCCAGCAGCGTAGAAGGTGAAAAACTGTTTTTT.